This T cell receptor beta chain derives from a study of T cell repertoires in cytomegalovirus infection. The overall study: Selected CMV epitopes included recently identified HLA-C-restricted ones as well as well-studied HLA-B-restricted ones. The public TCR beta signatures pointed to both CMV infection and matching HLA type.

Notes on the study in general: Ex vivo, HLA-C-restricted CMV-specific TCR beta clonotypes prevailed over the rest of the response. The cumulative frequency of public TCR beta families distinguished individuals who carried CMV together with the relevant HLA.

Using its own MiXCR run on the reads, TCRdb lists one record per CDR3 protein. In the table there are 700,000 to 850,000 distinct CDR3 sequences, about 33% of which are singletons. As regards this clonotype: Antigen specificity is unknown.

Germline V CDR1 and CDR2: SGHTA, FQGNSA. The CDR3 loop spans 14 amino acids. V shed 5 bases and J shed 9 bases, with 19 bases lying between them. The chain carries TRBV7-2 and TRBJ2-5; D call uncertain. The TCR originated in a human donor in good health (CMV status not recorded). Some clones in this sample may be carry-over from other donors' samples. Here the sequenced sample was cultured CD8+ T cells from PBMCs, taken from culture after CMV antigen stimulation. The CDR3 sequence: CASSPDGSFAAQYF. CDR3 in DNA: TGTGCCAGCAGCCCGGACGGTAGTTTCGCCGCCCAGTACTTC.